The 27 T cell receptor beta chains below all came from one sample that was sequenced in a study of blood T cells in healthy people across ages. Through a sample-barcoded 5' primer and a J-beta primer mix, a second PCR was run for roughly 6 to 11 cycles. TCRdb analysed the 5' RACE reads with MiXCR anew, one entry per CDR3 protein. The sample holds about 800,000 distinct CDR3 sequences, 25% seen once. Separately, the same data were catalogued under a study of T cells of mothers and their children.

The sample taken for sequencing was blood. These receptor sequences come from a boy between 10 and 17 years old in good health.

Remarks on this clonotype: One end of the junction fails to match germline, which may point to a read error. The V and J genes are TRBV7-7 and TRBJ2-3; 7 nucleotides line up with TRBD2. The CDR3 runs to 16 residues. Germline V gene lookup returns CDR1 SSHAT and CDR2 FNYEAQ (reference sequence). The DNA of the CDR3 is TGTGCTAGCAGCCCGTCTGGCGGGAGACCCACAGATACGCAGTATTTT. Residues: CASSPSGGRPTDTQYF.

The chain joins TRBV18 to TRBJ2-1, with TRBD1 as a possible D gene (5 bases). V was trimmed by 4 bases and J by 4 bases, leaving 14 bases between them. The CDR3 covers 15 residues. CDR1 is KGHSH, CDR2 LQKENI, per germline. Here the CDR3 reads CASSLDRGIYNEQFF. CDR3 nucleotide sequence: TGTGCCAGCTCACTTGACAGAGGCATATACAATGAGCAGTTCTTC. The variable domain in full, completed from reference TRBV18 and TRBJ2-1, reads NAGVMQNPRHLVRRRGQEARLRCSPMKGHSHVYWYRQLPEEGLKFMVYLQKENIIDESGMPKERFSAEFPKEGPSILRIQQVVRGDSAAYFCASSLDRGIYNEQFFGPGTRLTVL.

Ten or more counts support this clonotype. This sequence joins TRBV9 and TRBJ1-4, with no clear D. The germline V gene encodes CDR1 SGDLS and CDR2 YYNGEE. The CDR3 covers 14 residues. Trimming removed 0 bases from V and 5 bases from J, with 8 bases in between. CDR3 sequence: CASSVDTANEKLFF. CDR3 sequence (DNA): TGTGCCAGCAGCGTAGATACAGCGAATGAAAAACTGTTTTTT.

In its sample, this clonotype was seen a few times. CDR3 loop: CSVGEEGGSPLHF. CDR3 in DNA: TGCAGCGTGGGGGAGGAGGGTGGCTCACCCCTCCACTTT. The chain carries TRBV29-1 and TRBJ1-6, with TRBD1 as a possible D gene (5 bases). The CDR3 has 13 amino acids. Germline V gene data show CDR1 as SQVTM and CDR2 as ANQGSEA. V gave up 6 bases and J gave up 10 bases, with 16 bases separating them. Full variable domain (missing parts from reference TRBV29-1 and TRBJ1-6): SAVISQKPSRDICQRGTSLTIQCQVDSQVTMMFWYRQQPGQSLTLIATANQGSEATYESGFVIDKFPISRPNLTFSTLTVSNMSPEDSSIYLCSVGEEGGSPLHFGNGTRLTVT.

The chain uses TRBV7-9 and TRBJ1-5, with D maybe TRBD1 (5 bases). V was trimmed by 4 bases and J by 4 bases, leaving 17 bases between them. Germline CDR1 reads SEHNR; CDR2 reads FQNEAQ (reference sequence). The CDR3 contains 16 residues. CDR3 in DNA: TGTGCCAGCAGCTCCTCTAGGGACTCCCTAAATCAGCCCCAGCATTTT. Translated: CASSSSRDSLNQPQHF.

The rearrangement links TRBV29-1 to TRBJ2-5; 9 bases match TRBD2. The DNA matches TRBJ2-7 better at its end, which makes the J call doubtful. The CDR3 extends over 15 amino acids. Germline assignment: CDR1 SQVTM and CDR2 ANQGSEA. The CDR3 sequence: CSGDSVREGVYEQYF. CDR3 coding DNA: TGCAGCGGGGATTCAGTGCGGGAGGGCGTCTACGAGCAGTACTTC.

The CDR3 nucleotides are TGTGCCAGCAGCGCGGACAGGGGAGGGGAGCAGTACTTC. Translated, it gives CASSADRGGEQYF. The genes are TRBV13 and TRBJ2-7, with 9 bases aligning to TRBD1. Trimming cost V 5 bases and J 7 bases; bases outside gene matches: 6. Germline-derived CDR1 and CDR2 are PRHDT and FYEKMQ (reference sequence). The CDR3 is 13 amino acids.

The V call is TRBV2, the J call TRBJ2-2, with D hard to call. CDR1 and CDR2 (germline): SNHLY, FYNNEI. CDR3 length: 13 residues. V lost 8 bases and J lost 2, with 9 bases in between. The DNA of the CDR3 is TGTGCCAGCTGCGACATAAACACCGGGGAGCTGTTTTTT. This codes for CASCDINTGELFF.

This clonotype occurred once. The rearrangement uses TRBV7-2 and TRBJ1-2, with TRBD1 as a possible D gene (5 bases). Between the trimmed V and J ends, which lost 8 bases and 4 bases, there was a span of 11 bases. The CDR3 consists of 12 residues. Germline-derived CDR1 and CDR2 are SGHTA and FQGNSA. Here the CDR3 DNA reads TGTGCCAGCGCCAGGGTTGGCTATGGCTACACCTTC. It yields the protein CASARVGYGYTF.

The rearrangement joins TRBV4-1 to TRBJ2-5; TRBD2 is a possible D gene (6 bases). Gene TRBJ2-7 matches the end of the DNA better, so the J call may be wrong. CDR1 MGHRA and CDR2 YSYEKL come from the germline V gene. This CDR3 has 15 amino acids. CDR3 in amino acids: CASSQVRGMLYEQYF. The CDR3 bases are TGCGCCAGCAGCCAAGTTCGGGGGATGCTCTACGAGCAGTACTTC.

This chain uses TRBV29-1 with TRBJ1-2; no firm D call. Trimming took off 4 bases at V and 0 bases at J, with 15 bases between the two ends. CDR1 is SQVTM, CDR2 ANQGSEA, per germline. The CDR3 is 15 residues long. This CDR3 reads CSVVGWAETNYGYTF. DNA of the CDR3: TGCAGCGTTGTCGGTTGGGCCGAGACTAACTATGGCTACACCTTC.

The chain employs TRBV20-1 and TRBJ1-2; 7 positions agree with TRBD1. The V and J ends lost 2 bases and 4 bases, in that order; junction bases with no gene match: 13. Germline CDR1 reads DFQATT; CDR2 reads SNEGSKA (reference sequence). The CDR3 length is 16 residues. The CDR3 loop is CSARKAGGGDSYGYTF. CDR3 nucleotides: TGCAGTGCTAGAAAAGCGGGGGGAGGGGACAGCTATGGCTACACCTTC.

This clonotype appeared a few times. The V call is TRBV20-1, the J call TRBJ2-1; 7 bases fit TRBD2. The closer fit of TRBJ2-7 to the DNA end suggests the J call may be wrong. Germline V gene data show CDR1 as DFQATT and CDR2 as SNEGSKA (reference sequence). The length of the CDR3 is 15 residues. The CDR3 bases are TGCAGTGCTAGGGACCCCGGGGGGTATTCATACGAGCAGTACTTC. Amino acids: CSARDPGGYSYEQYF.

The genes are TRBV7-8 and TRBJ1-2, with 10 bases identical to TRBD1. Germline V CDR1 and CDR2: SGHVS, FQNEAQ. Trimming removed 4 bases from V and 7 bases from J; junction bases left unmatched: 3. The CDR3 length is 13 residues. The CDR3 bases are TGTGCCAGCAGCTCGGGACAGGGGATTGGCTACACCTTC. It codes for CASSSGQGIGYTF.

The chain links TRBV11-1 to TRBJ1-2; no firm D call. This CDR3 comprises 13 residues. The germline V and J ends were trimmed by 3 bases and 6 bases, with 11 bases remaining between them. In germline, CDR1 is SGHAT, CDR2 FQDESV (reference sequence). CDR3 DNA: TGTGCCAGCAGCTTTGGCTCGGGGAATGGCTACACCTTC. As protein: CASSFGSGNGYTF.

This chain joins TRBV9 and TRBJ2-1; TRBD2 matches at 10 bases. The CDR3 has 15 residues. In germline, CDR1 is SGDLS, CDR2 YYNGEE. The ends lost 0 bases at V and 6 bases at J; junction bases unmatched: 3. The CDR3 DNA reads TGTGCCAGCAGCGTAGATAGCGGGGGGTCCAATGAGCAGTTCTTC. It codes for CASSVDSGGSNEQFF.

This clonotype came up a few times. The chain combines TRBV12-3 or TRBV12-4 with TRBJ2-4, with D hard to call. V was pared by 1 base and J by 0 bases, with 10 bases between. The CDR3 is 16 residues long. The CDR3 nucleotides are TGTGCCAGCAGTTTAGTACCGACAAAAGCCAAAAACATTCAGTACTTC. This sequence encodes CASSLVPTKAKNIQYF.

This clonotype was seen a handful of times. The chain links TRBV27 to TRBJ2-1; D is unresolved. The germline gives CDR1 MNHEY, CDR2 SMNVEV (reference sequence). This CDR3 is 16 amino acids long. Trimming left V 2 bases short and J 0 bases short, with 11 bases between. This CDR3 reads CASSLGRPSSYNEQFF. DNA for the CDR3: TGTGCCAGCAGTTTAGGGCGGCCGAGCTCCTACAATGAGCAGTTCTTC.

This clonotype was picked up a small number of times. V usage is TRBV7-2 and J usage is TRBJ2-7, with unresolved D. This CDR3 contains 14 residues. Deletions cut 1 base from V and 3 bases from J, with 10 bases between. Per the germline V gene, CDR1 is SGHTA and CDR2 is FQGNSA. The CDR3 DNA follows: TGTGCCAGCAGCTTAGGTGCCGAGCTCTACGAGCAGTACTTC. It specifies CASSLGAELYEQYF.

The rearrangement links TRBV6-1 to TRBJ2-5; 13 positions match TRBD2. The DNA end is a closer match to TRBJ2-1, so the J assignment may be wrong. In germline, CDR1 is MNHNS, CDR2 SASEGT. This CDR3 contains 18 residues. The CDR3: CASSAGLAGAAIVNEQFF. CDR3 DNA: TGTGCCAGCAGTGCAGGACTAGCGGGAGCCGCAATCGTCAATGAGCAGTTCTTC.

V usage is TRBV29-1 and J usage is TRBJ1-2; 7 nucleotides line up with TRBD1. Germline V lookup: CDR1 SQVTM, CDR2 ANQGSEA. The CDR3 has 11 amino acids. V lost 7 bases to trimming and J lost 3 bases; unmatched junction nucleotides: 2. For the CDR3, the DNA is TGCAGCGGTGGACAGGACTATGGCTACACCTTC. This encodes CSGGQDYGYTF.

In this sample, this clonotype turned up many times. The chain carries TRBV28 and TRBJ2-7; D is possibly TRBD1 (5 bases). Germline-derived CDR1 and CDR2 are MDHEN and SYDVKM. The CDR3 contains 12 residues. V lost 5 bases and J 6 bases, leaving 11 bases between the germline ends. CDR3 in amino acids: CASSLGHLEQYF. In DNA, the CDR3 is TGTGCCAGCAGTCTAGGACATCTCGAGCAGTACTTC. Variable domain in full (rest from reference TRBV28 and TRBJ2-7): DVKVTQSSRYLVKRTGEKVFLECVQDMDHENMFWYRQDPGLGLRLIYFSYDVKMKEKGDIPEGYSVSREKKERFSLILESASTNQTSMYLCASSLGHLEQYFGPGTRLTVT.

CDR3 region: CASSQNRQGPDSDGYTF. The CDR3 coding sequence is TGTGCCAGCAGCCAAAACAGGCAAGGGCCCGATTCTGATGGCTACACCTTC. This sequence joins TRBV7-9 and TRBJ1-2, with D maybe TRBD1 (5 bases). V was shortened by 5 bases and J by 6 bases, with 25 bases between the two germline ends. This CDR3 contains 17 residues. Germline V gives CDR1 SEHNR, CDR2 FQNEAQ (reference sequence).

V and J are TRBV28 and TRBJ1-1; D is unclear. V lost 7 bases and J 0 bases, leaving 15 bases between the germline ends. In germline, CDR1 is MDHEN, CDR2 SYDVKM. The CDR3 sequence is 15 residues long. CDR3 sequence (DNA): TGTGCCAGCACCTGGCCCCTCCGCATGAACACTGAAGCTTTCTTT. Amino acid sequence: CASTWPLRMNTEAFF. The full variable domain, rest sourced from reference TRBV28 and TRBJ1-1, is DVKVTQSSRYLVKRTGEKVFLECVQDMDHENMFWYRQDPGLGLRLIYFSYDVKMKEKGDIPEGYSVSREKKERFSLILESASTNQTSMYLCASTWPLRMNTEAFFGQGTRLTVV.

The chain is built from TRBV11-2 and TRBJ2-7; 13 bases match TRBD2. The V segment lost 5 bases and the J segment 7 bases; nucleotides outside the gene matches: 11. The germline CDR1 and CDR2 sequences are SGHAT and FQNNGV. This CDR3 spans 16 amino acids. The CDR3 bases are TGTGCCAGCAGCCCATCAGGAGGACTAGCGGGAGAAGAGCAGTACTTC. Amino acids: CASSPSGGLAGEEQYF.

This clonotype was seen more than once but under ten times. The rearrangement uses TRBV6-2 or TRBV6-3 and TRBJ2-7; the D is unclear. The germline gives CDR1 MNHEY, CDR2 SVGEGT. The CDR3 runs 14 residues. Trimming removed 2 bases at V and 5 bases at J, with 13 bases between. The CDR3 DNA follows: TGTGCCAGCAGTTACCGGGCCCCACCACACGAGCAGTACTTC. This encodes CASSYRAPPHEQYF.

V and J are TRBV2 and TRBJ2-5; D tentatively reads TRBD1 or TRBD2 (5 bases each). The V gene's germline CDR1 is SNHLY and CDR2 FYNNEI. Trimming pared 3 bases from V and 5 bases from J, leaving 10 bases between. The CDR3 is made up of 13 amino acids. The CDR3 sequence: CASSEGPRETQYF. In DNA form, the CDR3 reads TGTGCCAGCAGTGAGGGACCTCGGGAGACCCAGTACTTC. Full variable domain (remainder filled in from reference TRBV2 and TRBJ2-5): EPEVTQTPSHQVTQMGQEVILRCVPISNHLYFYWYRQILGQKVEFLVSFYNNEISEKSEIFDDQFSVERPDGSNFTLKIRSTKLEDSAMYFCASSEGPRETQYFGPGTRLLVL.